A selection of T cell receptor beta chains follows, all from one sample in a study of OX40 agonist ivuxolimab in advanced cancers. The protocol was immunoSEQ multiplex PCR, while the TCRdb copy is restricted to in-frame clones and leaves out a portion. The data contain some 100,000 clones, 90% to 95% of them singletons. The input for sequencing was CD4+ or CD8+ T cells sorted from blood, taken in a trial of the OX40 agonist ivuxolimab. The receptors were sampled from an adult with an advanced solid tumor such as melanoma, head and neck, liver or kidney cancer. CDR3s include the opening cysteine and the closing phenylalanine or tryptophan. D genes are given only for firm matches. Size values are once, few and many counts, or a class for expanded clones, and some rows have none.

v_call,clone_size,j_call,d_call,cdr3_nt,cdr3_aa
TRBV19,NA,TRBJ1-2,NA,TGTGCCAGTAGGGAGGACTATGGCTACACCTTC,CASREDYGYTF
TRBV19,NA,TRBJ2-3,TRBD2,TGTGCCAGTAGTATAGCGCGGGGGAGCACAGATACGCAGTATTTT,CASSIARGSTDTQYF
TRBV28,NA,TRBJ2-7,NA,TGTGCCAGCAGACCCCGGGGGCGGAGCTCCTACGAGCAGTACTTC,CASRPRGRSSYEQYF
TRBV30,once,TRBJ2-7,TRBD1,TGTGCCTGGAGTTGGGGACAGAGTACGTACGAGCAGTACTTC,CAWSWGQSTYEQYF
TRBV19,NA,TRBJ2-6,NA,TGTGCCAGTGGGACATCGGTCGCTGGGGCCAACGTCCTGACTTTC,CASGTSVAGANVLTF
TRBV5-1,NA,TRBJ2-7,NA,TGCGCCAGCAGGAGAACCGGGACCCCCCAAAGCTCCTACGAGCAGTACTTC,CASRRTGTPQSSYEQYF
TRBV9,NA,TRBJ2-2,NA,TGTGCCAGCAGCGTGAGAGAAGGCGGGGAGCTGTTTTTT,CASSVREGGELFF
TRBV18,once,TRBJ1-3,TRBD1,TGTGCCAGCTCACCGGTTGCGACAGGGGCTGGAAACACCATATATTTT,CASSPVATGAGNTIYF
TRBV10-2,NA,TRBJ2-5,NA,TGCGCCAGCAGTGAGATTCACAGACAGCAAGAGACCCAGTACTTC,CASSEIHRQQETQYF
TRBV6-1,NA,TRBJ2-6,NA,TGTGCCAGCAGTGAAGGGAGGGCCCCCTCTGGGGCCAACGTCCTGACTTTC,CASSEGRAPSGANVLTF
TRBV6-1,NA,TRBJ2-7,TRBD1,TGTGCCAGCAGTGAAGGGTGGGGACAGGGCTACGAGCAGTACTTC,CASSEGWGQGYEQYF
TRBV6-5,NA,TRBJ2-2,TRBD1,TGTGCCAGCAGTCTTCACAGGGGGGTCGGGGAGCTGTTTTTT,CASSLHRGVGELFF
TRBV18,NA,TRBJ1-3,NA,TGTGCCAGCTCACCAGATCTGCGTCGATCCTCTGGAAACACCATATATTTT,CASSPDLRRSSGNTIYF
TRBV7-2,NA,TRBJ1-3,TRBD1,TGTGCCATCAGGGGGGCCGGGACGGACTCTGGAAACACCATATATTTT,CAIRGAGTDSGNTIYF
TRBV5-6,NA,TRBJ2-5,TRBD1,TGCGCCAGCAGTTCTCAGGGGGCAGGGGAGACCCAGTACTTC,CASSSQGAGETQYF
TRBV7-2,NA,TRBJ2-7,NA,TGTGCCAGCAGCTTAGGAAAACTCGGAGGCGAGCAGTACTTC,CASSLGKLGGEQYF
TRBV6-1,NA,TRBJ1-2,NA,TGTGCCAGCAGTGAAGGAGCCCTCTACTATGGCTACACCTTC,CASSEGALYYGYTF
TRBV5-1,NA,TRBJ1-2,NA,TGCGCCAGCAGCTTGGGGATACCAGGGAACTATGGCTACACCTTC,CASSLGIPGNYGYTF
TRBV11-3,once,TRBJ2-3,NA,TGTGCCAGCAGCTATGGGGGTAATACAGATACGCAGTATTTT,CASSYGGNTDTQYF
TRBV11-3,NA,TRBJ2-7,NA,TGTGCCAGCAGCTTTGGGGGAACCTACGAGCAGTACTTC,CASSFGGTYEQYF
TRBV4-2,NA,TRBJ2-1,TRBD2,TGTGCCAGCAGCCAAATAGCGGGAGGGCCCTATGAGCAGTTCTTC,CASSQIAGGPYEQFF
TRBV27,NA,TRBJ1-2,NA,TGTGCCAGCAGTGCCCCCCAGGGCCGCGGCTACACCTTC,CASSAPQGRGYTF